This TCR beta chain was sequenced during a study of T cell clones after liver transplantation. As for the study in general: A pre-transplant mixed lymphocyte reaction with TCRbeta sequencing defined graft-donor-reactive clones followed in post-transplant blood. Patients counted as tolerant after at least one year off all immunosuppression, enzymes not exceeding twice normal. Study-wide results and caveats: Donor-reactive sequences fell more than third party-reactive ones, suggesting partial deletion.

Worth noting for this clone: The antigen remains unidentified.

TCRdb keeps only in-frame clones here, not all; method: immunoSEQ multiplex PCR. The sample records around 77,000 clones, 75% to 85% being singletons. V lost 6 bases and J lost 0, with 11 bases in between. Germline CDR1 PRHDT, CDR2 FYEKMQ (reference sequence). The CDR3 is made up of 14 amino acids. V gene TRBV13 combines with J gene TRBJ1-2; unclear D gene. The sequence was collected from a human patient who received a liver transplant. Some T cells may be the graft donor's. The starting material was CD4+ T cells from blood, obtained 12 months after liver transplant. The CDR3 sequence is CASRDPTANYGYTF. DNA of the CDR3: TGTGCCAGCAGGGACCCGACTGCTAACTATGGCTACACCTTC.